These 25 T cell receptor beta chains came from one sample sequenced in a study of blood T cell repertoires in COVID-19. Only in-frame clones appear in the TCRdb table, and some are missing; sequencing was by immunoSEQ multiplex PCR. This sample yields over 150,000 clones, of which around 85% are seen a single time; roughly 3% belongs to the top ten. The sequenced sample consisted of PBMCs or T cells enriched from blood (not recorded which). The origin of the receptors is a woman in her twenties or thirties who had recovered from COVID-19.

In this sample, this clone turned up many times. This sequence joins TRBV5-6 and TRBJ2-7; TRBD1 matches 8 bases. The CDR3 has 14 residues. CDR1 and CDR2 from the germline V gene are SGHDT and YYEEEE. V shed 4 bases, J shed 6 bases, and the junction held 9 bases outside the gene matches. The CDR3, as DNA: TGTGCCAGCAGCACGGACAGGGTGTCAGCCGAGCAGTACTTC. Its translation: CASSTDRVSAEQYF.

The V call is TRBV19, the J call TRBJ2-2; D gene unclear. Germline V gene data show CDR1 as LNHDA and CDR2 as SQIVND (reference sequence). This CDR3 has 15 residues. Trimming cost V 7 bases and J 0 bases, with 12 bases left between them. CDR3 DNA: TGTGCCAGTAATACGCCGCTACCGAACACCGGGGAGCTGTTTTTT. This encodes CASNTPLPNTGELFF.

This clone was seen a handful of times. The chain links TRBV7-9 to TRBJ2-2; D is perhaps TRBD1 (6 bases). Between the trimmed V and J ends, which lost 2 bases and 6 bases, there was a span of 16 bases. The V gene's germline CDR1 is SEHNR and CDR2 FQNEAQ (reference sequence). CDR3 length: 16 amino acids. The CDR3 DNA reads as TGTGCCAGCAGCTTACCAGGGGCTACTCTCGCCGGGGAGCTGTTTTTT. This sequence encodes CASSLPGATLAGELFF.

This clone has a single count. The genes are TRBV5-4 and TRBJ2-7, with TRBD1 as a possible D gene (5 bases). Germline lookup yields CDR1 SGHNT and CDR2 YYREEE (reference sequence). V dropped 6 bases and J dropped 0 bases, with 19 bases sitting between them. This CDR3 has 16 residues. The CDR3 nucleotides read TGTGCCAGCACCCTCCTAGGAAGGGGAAGCTCCTACGAGCAGTACGTC. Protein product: CASTLLGRGSSYEQYV.

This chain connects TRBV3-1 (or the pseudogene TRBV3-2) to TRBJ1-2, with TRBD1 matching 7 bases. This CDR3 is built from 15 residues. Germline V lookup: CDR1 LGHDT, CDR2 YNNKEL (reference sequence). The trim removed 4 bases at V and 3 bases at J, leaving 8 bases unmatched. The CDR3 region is CASSRRDSGYYGYTF. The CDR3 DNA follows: TGTGCCAGCAGCCGAAGGGACAGTGGGTACTATGGCTACACCTTC.

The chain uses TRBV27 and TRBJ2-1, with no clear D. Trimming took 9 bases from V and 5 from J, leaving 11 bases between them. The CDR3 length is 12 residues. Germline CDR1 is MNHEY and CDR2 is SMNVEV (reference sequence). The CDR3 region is CARLTTHNEQFF. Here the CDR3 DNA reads TGTGCCAGGCTTACTACCCACAATGAGCAGTTCTTC.

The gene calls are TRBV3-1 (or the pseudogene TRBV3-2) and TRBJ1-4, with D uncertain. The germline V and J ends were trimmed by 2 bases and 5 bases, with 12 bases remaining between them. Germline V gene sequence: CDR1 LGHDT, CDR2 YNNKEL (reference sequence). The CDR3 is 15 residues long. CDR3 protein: CASSQREGWNEKLFF. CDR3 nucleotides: TGTGCCAGCAGCCAACGTGAGGGTTGGAATGAAAAACTGTTTTTT.

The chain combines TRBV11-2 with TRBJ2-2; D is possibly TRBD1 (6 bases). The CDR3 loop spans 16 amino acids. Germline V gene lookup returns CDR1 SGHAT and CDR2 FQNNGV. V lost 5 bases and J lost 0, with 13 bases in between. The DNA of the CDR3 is TGTGCCAGCAGCCTTGAGACAGGATCGAACACCGGGGAGCTGTTTTTT. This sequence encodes CASSLETGSNTGELFF.

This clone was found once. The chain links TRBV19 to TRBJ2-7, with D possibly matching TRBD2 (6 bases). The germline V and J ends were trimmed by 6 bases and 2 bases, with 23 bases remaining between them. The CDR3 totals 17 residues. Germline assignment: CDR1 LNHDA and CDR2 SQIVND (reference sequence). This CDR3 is CASRLKPGRGGPYEQYV. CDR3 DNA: TGTGCCAGTAGACTTAAACCCGGGAGAGGTGGGCCCTACGAGCAGTACGTC.

CDR3 region: CAISEPRQGGNQPQHF. In DNA form, the CDR3 reads TGTGCCATCAGTGAGCCCCGACAAGGGGGCAATCAGCCCCAGCATTTT. The V call is TRBV10-3, the J call TRBJ1-5; D possibly corresponds to TRBD1 (5 bases). In germline, CDR1 is ENHRY, CDR2 SYGVKD. The V end was cut by 2 bases, the J end by 2 bases, with 13 bases between. The CDR3 has 16 residues.

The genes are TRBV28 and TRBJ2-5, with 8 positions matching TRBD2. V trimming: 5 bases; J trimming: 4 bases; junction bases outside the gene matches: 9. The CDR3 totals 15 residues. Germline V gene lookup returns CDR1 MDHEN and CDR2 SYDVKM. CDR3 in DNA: TGTGCCAGCAGTCCCGGGACTAGGGATCGAGAGACCCAGTACTTC. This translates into CASSPGTRDRETQYF.

The CDR3 DNA sequence: TGTGCCAGCAGCCCCTCGAGCGGGAGGTCTGAGCAGTTCTTC. This gives the protein CASSPSSGRSEQFF. The V call is TRBV7-3, the J call TRBJ2-1; TRBD2 matches 9 bases. Germline CDR1 and CDR2: SGHTA and FQGTGA. The CDR3 runs 14 residues. V lost 5 bases and J lost 9; bases outside the gene matches: 8.

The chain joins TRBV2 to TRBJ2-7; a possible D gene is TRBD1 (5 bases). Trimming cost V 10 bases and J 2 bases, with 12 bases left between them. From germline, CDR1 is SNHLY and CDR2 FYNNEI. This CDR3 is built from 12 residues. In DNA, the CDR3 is TGTGCCACACGGACAAGAACCTACGAGCAGTACTTC. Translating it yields CATRTRTYEQYF.

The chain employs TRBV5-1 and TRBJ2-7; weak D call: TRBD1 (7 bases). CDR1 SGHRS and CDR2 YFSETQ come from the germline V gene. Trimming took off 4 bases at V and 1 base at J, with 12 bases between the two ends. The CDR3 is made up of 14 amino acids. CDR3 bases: TGCGCCAGCAGCGGAGGGGGCGCGTCCTACGAGCAGTACTTC. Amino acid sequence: CASSGGGASYEQYF. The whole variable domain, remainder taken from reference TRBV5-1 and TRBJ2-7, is KAGVTQTPRYLIKTRGQQVTLSCSPISGHRSVSWYQQTPGQGLQFLFEYFSETQRNKGNFPGRFSGRQFSNSRSEMNVSTLELGDSALYLCASSGGGASYEQYFGPGTRLTVT.

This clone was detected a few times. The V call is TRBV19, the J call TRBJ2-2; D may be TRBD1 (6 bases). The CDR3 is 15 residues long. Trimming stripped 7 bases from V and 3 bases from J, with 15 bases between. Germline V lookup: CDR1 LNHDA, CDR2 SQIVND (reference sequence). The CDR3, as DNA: TGTGCCAGTACAGGTGCAAGGGGGTACACCGGGGAGCTGTTTTTT. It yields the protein CASTGARGYTGELFF.

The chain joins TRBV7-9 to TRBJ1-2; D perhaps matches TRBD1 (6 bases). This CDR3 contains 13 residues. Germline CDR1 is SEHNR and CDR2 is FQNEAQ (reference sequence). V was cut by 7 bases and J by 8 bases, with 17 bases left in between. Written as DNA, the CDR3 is TGTGCCAGCATCCCTAGTGGGGGGGGCGGCTACACCTTC. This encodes CASIPSGGGGYTF.

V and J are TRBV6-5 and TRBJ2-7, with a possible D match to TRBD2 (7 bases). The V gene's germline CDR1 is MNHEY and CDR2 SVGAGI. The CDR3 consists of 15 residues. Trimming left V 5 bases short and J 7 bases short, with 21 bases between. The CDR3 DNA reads TGTGCCAGCAGTCTAGGGGGGGGGCGTTTTACGGAGCAGTACTTC. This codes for CASSLGGGRFTEQYF.

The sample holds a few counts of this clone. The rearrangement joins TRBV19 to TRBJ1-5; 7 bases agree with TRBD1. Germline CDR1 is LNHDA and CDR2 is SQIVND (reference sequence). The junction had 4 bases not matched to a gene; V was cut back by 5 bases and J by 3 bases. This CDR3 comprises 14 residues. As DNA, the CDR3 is TGTGCCAGTAGTTCCGGGACAGTCAATCAGCCCCAGCATTTT. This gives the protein CASSSGTVNQPQHF.

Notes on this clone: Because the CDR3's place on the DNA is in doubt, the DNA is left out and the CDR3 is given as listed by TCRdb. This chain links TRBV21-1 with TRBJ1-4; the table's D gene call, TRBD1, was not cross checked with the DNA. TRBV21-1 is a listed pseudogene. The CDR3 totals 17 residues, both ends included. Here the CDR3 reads CASTSWGQGATNEKLFF.

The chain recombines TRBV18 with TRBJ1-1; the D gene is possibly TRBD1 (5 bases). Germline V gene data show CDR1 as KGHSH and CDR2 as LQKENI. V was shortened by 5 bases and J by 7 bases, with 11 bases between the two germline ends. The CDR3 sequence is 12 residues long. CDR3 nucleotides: TGTGCCAGCTCAACTGGACAAGGTGAAGCTTTCTTT. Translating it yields CASSTGQGEAFF.

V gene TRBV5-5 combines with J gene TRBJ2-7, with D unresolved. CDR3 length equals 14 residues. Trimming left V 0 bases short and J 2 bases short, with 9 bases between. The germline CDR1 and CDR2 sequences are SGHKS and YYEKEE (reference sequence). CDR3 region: CASSLAPEPYEQYV. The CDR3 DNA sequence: TGTGCCAGCAGCTTGGCGCCCGAGCCCTACGAGCAGTACGTC.

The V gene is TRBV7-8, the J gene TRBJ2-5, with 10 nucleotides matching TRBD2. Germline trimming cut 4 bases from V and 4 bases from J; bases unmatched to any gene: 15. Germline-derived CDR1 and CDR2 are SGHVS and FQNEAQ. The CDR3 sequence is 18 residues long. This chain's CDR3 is CASSSREAGSGRGETQYF. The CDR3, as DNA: TGTGCCAGCAGCTCACGAGAGGCCGGAAGCGGGAGGGGAGAGACCCAGTACTTC.

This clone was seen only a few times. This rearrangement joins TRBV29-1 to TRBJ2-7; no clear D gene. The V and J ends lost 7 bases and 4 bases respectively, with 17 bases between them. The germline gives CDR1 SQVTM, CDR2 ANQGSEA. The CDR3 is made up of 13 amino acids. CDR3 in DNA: TGCAGCGCCCGTGCAGGTTCACGGTACGAGCAGTACTTC. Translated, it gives CSARAGSRYEQYF.

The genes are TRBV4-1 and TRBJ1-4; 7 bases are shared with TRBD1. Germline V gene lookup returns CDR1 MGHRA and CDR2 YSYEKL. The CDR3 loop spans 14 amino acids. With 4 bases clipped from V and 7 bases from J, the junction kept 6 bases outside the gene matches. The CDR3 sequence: CASSRQGGAEKLFF. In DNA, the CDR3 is TGCGCCAGCAGCCGTCAGGGGGGAGCTGAAAAACTGTTTTTT.

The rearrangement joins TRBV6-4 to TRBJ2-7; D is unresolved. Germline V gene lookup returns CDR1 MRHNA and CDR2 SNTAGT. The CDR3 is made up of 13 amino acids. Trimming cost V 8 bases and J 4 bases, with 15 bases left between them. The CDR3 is CASPNEAEYEQYV. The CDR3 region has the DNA TGTGCCAGCCCCAACGAGGCCGAATACGAGCAGTACGTC.